One and the same sample provided the 16 T cell receptor beta chains below, sequenced in a study of T cell changes during pregnancy in multiple sclerosis. Sequencing was performed with immunoSEQ multiplex PCR; in TCRdb, only in-frame clones are kept and a portion is missing. This table has around 24,000 clones, around nine tenths appearing once. Here the sequenced sample was CD4+ T cells from peripheral blood mononuclear cells, taken in the second trimester of pregnancy. The source is a female donor in good health, enrolled as a control in a pregnancy study.

The genes are TRBV19 and TRBJ1-1; no reliable D call. The CDR3 spans 14 residues. Germline V CDR1 and CDR2: LNHDA, SQIVND (reference sequence). The V end lost 6 bases, the J end lost 2 bases, and 13 bases lay between the germline ends. CDR3 bases: TGTGCCAGTAGCGGATCAGGTGGTAACACTGAAGCTTTCTTT. This codes for CASSGSGGNTEAFF.

The rearrangement uses TRBV11-3 and TRBJ2-1; 8 nucleotides agree with TRBD2. The CDR3 contains 13 residues. After removal of 8 bases from V and 7 bases from J, the junction contained 7 bases not matched to a gene. Germline CDR1 SGHNT, CDR2 YENEEA. As DNA, the CDR3 is TGTGCCAGCCAGAGCGGGGGCGGAAATGAGCAGTTCTTC. Translation: CASQSGGGNEQFF.

The CDR3 bases are TGTGCCAGCAGTGCCCGACAGACAAGCACAGATACGCAGTATTTT. It encodes CASSARQTSTDTQYF. The chain joins TRBV2 to TRBJ2-3; tentatively, D is TRBD1 (5 bases). V gave up 4 bases and J gave up 0 bases, with 11 bases separating them. This CDR3 is 15 amino acids long. Germline assignment: CDR1 SNHLY and CDR2 FYNNEI.

This clone was counted a few times. V gene TRBV5-6 combines with J gene TRBJ2-1; possible D gene TRBD1, 6 bases. The CDR3 is made up of 13 amino acids. Germline lookup yields CDR1 SGHDT and CDR2 YYEEEE. V was shortened by 5 bases and J by 6 bases, with 12 bases between the two germline ends. The CDR3 reads CASRFTGFNEQFF. The CDR3 DNA is TGTGCCAGCAGATTCACAGGGTTCAATGAGCAGTTCTTC.

Here the CDR3 reads CASSQDVPGFGGYTF. The CDR3 coding sequence is TGCGCCAGCAGCCAAGATGTCCCAGGGTTCGGCGGCTACACCTTC. The chain joins TRBV4-3 to TRBJ1-2, with a weak D call TRBD1 (5 bases). CDR1 and CDR2 (germline): LGHNA, YSLEER. The CDR3 consists of 15 residues. Trimming took off 0 bases at V and 8 bases at J, with 16 bases between the two ends.

The chain recombines TRBV5-1 with TRBJ2-1; TRBD2 is a possible D gene (5 bases). Per the germline V gene, CDR1 is SGHRS and CDR2 is YFSETQ. Trimming removed 0 bases from V and 13 bases from J, with 14 bases in between. This CDR3 has 13 amino acids. CDR3 loop: CASSLASGGGQFF. CDR3 nucleotide sequence: TGCGCCAGCAGCTTGGCCTCAGGTGGAGGACAGTTCTTC.

This chain uses TRBV30 with TRBJ2-7; 9 nucleotides agree with TRBD2. V gave up 4 bases and J gave up 2 bases; unmatched junction bases: 12. The CDR3 sequence is 16 residues long. CDR1 and CDR2 (germline): GTSNPN, SVGIG (reference sequence). In nucleotides, the CDR3 is TGTGCCTGGAACCCCCGGGTGGGGACTAGCCCCTACGAGCAGTACTTC. Translated: CAWNPRVGTSPYEQYF.

The V call is TRBV5-4, the J call TRBJ1-6, with 9 bases fitting TRBD1. Germline V gene lookup returns CDR1 SGHNT and CDR2 YYREEE (reference sequence). With V trimmed by 3 bases and J by 3 bases, 7 bases remained unmatched. This CDR3 is 17 amino acids long. The CDR3 DNA reads TGTGCCAGCAGCTCCGAGGACAGGGGAAACTATAATTCACCCCTCCACTTT. It codes for CASSSEDRGNYNSPLHF.

V gene TRBV5-1 combines with J gene TRBJ2-7, with D uncertain. The germline CDR1 and CDR2 sequences are SGHRS and YFSETQ. Trimming stripped 3 bases from V and 5 bases from J, with 12 bases between. This CDR3 is built from 13 residues. As DNA, the CDR3 is TGCGCCAGCAGCTCCACCGCCCAGGACGAGCAGTACTTC. Translating gives CASSSTAQDEQYF.

The chain carries TRBV2 and TRBJ1-4; 7 nucleotides agree with TRBD1. From germline, CDR1 is SNHLY and CDR2 FYNNEI. CDR3 length: 13 amino acids. The junction had 11 bases not matched to a gene; V was cut back by 11 bases and J by 8 bases. The chain's CDR3 is CAGETGNREKLFF. Here the CDR3 DNA reads TGTGCCGGGGAGACAGGGAATAGGGAAAAACTGTTTTTT.

This rearrangement joins TRBV7-6 to TRBJ1-2; weak D call: TRBD1 (5 bases). Germline-derived CDR1 and CDR2 are SGHVS and FNYEAQ. Trimming stripped 3 bases from V and 4 bases from J, with 9 bases between. The CDR3 has 13 amino acids. The CDR3 is CASSLGDFYGYTF. CDR3 nucleotides: TGTGCCAGCAGCTTGGGGGACTTCTATGGCTACACCTTC.

Here the CDR3 reads CASSLGGMRETQYF. The CDR3 DNA sequence: TGTGCCAGCAGCCTCGGGGGGATGAGGGAGACCCAGTACTTC. This chain connects TRBV6-5 to TRBJ2-5, with 7 positions matching TRBD2. With 6 bases clipped from V and 5 bases from J, the junction kept 9 bases outside the gene matches. CDR1 and CDR2 (germline): MNHEY, SVGAGI. This CDR3 region has 14 residues.

J is TRBJ1-1 and V is TRBV30; D may be TRBD1 (5 bases). With 1 base removed from V and 10 bases from J, the gap between germline ends came to 13 bases. CDR1 and CDR2 from the germline V gene are GTSNPN and SVGIG (reference sequence). CDR3 length: 12 amino acids. DNA of the CDR3: TGTGCCTGGAGTGAAGGGGTAGTGCGAGCTTTCTTT. Translation gives CAWSEGVVRAFF.

In its sample, this clone was seen a few times. Because the CDR3 is missing its conserved closing phenylalanine or tryptophan, this is likely a read error. The DNA is left out, because the CDR3 cannot be placed on it with certainty; the CDR3 is given as TCRdb lists it. The rearrangement uses TRBV29-1 and TRBJ1-1; the table's D call of TRBD1 was not tested on the DNA. The CDR3 is 8 residues long, counting both termini. Germline values: CDR1 SQVTM, CDR2 ANQGSEA. CDR3 protein: CSVDRFFL.

This chain joins TRBV19 and TRBJ1-1; D gene unclear. Trimming took 3 bases from V and 7 from J, leaving 9 bases between them. Looked up from germline, CDR1 is LNHDA and CDR2 is SQIVND (reference sequence). The CDR3 covers 12 residues. CDR3 nucleotides: TGTGCCAGTAGTATCCCACCCGGTGAAGCTTTCTTT. As protein: CASSIPPGEAFF.

The chain couples TRBV5-5 to TRBJ1-1; 8 bases are shared with TRBD1. Per germline, CDR1 SGHKS and CDR2 YYEKEE (reference sequence). Trimming at V came to 4 bases and at J to 1 base, leaving 3 bases not matched to a gene. The CDR3 is 14 amino acids. CDR3 region: CASSPGQANTEAFF. CDR3 bases: TGTGCCAGCAGCCCGGGACAGGCGAACACTGAAGCTTTCTTT.